This passage covers 23 T cell receptor beta chains from one sample sequenced in a study of shared clonotypes between healthy human individuals. Sequencing used immunoSEQ multiplex PCR; TCRdb keeps in-frame clones, though not all of them. Of about 2.4 million clones listed, over 85% were seen once; the top ten hold over 0.12%. Sample: naive CD4+ T cells sorted from blood. Subset defined: CD45RA+ positively selected. The source of these receptors is a man aged 18 to 30 in good health.

In regard to this clone: In the same sample, other DNA sequences code for this CDR3. V and J are TRBV7-2 and TRBJ2-5; 13 bases align to TRBD2. V dropped 4 bases and J dropped 2; count of bases not matched to a gene: 1. Germline V gene data show CDR1 as SGHTA and CDR2 as FQGNSA. This CDR3 comprises 15 residues. The CDR3 is CASSSGLAGQETQYF. DNA for the CDR3: TGTGCCAGCAGCTCGGGACTAGCGGGGCAAGAGACCCAGTACTTC.

The chain joins TRBV6-6 to TRBJ1-2; D is unresolved. The V end lost 0 bases, the J end lost 8 bases, and 16 bases lay between the germline ends. CDR3 length equals 15 residues. The V gene's germline CDR1 is MNHNY and CDR2 SVGAGI (reference sequence). The CDR3 loop is CASSYSDQVTGGYTF. CDR3 DNA: TGTGCCAGCAGTTACTCGGATCAGGTTACGGGGGGCTACACCTTC.

The chain links TRBV5-4 to TRBJ2-4; D call uncertain. Trimming cost V 4 bases and J 4 bases, with 9 bases left between them. This CDR3 spans 13 amino acids. Germline V gene data show CDR1 as SGHNT and CDR2 as YYREEE (reference sequence). DNA of the CDR3: TGTGCCAGCAGCACGGACGGTAAAAACATTCAGTACTTC. It yields the protein CASSTDGKNIQYF.

This clone was counted a few times. One junction end does not reproduce the germline sequence, and a read error may be involved. In the same sample, other DNA sequences code for this CDR3. The rearrangement joins TRBV7-7 to TRBJ2-5, with D possibly being TRBD2 (5 bases). This CDR3 has 13 amino acids. CDR1 and CDR2 (germline): SSHAT, FNYEAQ (reference sequence). The CDR3 sequence is CASSLAPGETQYF. Here the CDR3 DNA reads TGTGCTAGCAGCTTAGCCCCGGGGGAGACCCAGTACTTC.

Regarding this clone: This sample includes further DNA sequences coding for the same CDR3. The chain links TRBV10-1 to TRBJ2-2; 7 bases line up with TRBD1. CDR3 size: 15 residues. Unmatched junction bases numbered 2, after V lost 4 bases and J lost 0 bases. Germline values: CDR1 WNHNN, CDR2 SYGVQD (reference sequence). CDR3 sequence (DNA): TGCGCCAGCAGTGCGGGGACAGCGAACACCGGGGAGCTGTTTTTT. Its translation: CASSAGTANTGELFF.

The V gene is TRBV9, the J gene TRBJ2-5; tentatively, D is TRBD1 or TRBD2 (6 bases each). V lost 2 bases, J lost 8 bases, and 19 bases lay in between. CDR3 length: 15 residues. The germline gives CDR1 SGDLS, CDR2 YYNGEE. The CDR3 coding sequence is TGTGCCAGCAGCGTCCATTACGGGGGCGGAGCAACCCAGTACTTC. It specifies CASSVHYGGGATQYF.

The chain combines TRBV28 with TRBJ1-2; 7 bases align to TRBD1. J was trimmed by 4 bases and V by 6 bases; bases with no gene match: 11. CDR1 and CDR2 from the germline V gene are MDHEN and SYDVKM. The CDR3 contains 15 residues. CDR3 DNA: TGTGCCAGCAGCCTAACGGGACAGCCTTCCTATGGCTACACCTTC. Its translation is CASSLTGQPSYGYTF.

The CDR3 protein is CASSFTGTYEQYF. DNA for the CDR3: TGTGCCAGCAGTTTTACAGGGACCTACGAGCAGTACTTC. The chain has TRBV28 and TRBJ2-7, with D possibly matching TRBD1 (6 bases). Trimming shortened V by 3 bases and J by 2 bases, and 8 bases separated the two germline ends. Germline assignment: CDR1 MDHEN and CDR2 SYDVKM. This CDR3 spans 13 amino acids.

The rearrangement uses TRBV6-1 and TRBJ2-1, with TRBD2 matching 10 bases. Germline trimming cut 8 bases from V and 6 bases from J; bases unmatched to any gene: 7. Germline-derived CDR1 and CDR2 are MNHNS and SASEGT. The CDR3 runs to 14 residues. The chain's CDR3 is CASAGTSATNEQFF. The CDR3 bases are TGTGCCAGCGCCGGGACTAGCGCTACCAATGAGCAGTTCTTC.

V gene TRBV5-1 combines with J gene TRBJ2-5, with D uncertain. Trimming took off 4 bases at V and 4 bases at J, with 8 bases between the two ends. Germline V gives CDR1 SGHRS, CDR2 YFSETQ. This CDR3 comprises 12 residues. CDR3 DNA: TGCGCCAGCAGCCAAGGGTCAGAGACCCAGTACTTC. As protein: CASSQGSETQYF.

The V gene is TRBV28, the J gene TRBJ2-1, with a tentative D call TRBD2 (6 bases). The V and J ends lost 4 bases and 1 base respectively, with 14 bases between them. The CDR3 has 16 amino acids. Germline V gene data show CDR1 as MDHEN and CDR2 as SYDVKM. CDR3: CASSSFGGASYNEQFF. Here the CDR3 DNA reads TGTGCCAGCAGTTCCTTCGGCGGGGCATCCTACAATGAGCAGTTCTTC.

V and J are TRBV7-2 and TRBJ2-7, with TRBD2 matching 8 bases. V gave up 2 bases and J gave up 6 bases; unmatched junction bases: 18. The CDR3 is 18 residues long. Germline CDR1 SGHTA, CDR2 FQGNSA. This CDR3 is CASSLRGVLGGARSEQYF. As DNA, the CDR3 is TGTGCCAGCAGCTTACGGGGAGTCCTCGGGGGGGCCAGATCCGAGCAGTACTTC.

This chain connects TRBV7-9 to TRBJ2-7; D is ambiguous. Trimming pared 4 bases from V and 3 bases from J, leaving 19 bases between. This CDR3 region has 16 residues. CDR1 and CDR2 from the germline V gene are SEHNR and FQNEAQ (reference sequence). The CDR3 here is CASSSRDPSSGYEQYF. The DNA for the CDR3 is TGTGCCAGCAGCTCCAGAGACCCTTCTAGTGGCTACGAGCAGTACTTC.

The chain carries TRBV7-9 and TRBJ1-1; a weak D match, TRBD1 (5 bases). V gave up 5 bases and J gave up 0 bases, with 10 bases separating them. The CDR3 contains 14 residues. Germline loops: CDR1 SEHNR, CDR2 FQNEAQ (reference sequence). The CDR3 spells CASSKQVMNTEAFF. In DNA, the CDR3 is TGTGCCAGCAGCAAACAGGTGATGAACACTGAAGCTTTCTTT.

The chain couples TRBV7-9 to TRBJ1-1; the D gene is possibly TRBD1 (5 bases). Germline V gene lookup returns CDR1 SEHNR and CDR2 FQNEAQ (reference sequence). This CDR3 comprises 18 residues. V was shortened by 1 base and J by 4 bases, with 22 bases between the two germline ends. The CDR3 DNA reads as TGTGCCAGCAGCTTAGACATAAGACACGGGGCGGAGGGCACTGAAGCTTTCTTT. It encodes CASSLDIRHGAEGTEAFF.

A single count supports this clone. The rearrangement uses TRBV5-4 and TRBJ2-7; 10 bases match TRBD1. J gave up 6 bases and V 4 bases, and 4 bases lay outside the gene matches. From germline, CDR1 is SGHNT and CDR2 YYREEE (reference sequence). The CDR3 totals 13 residues. The CDR3 is CASSRDRGAEQYF. The CDR3 region has the DNA TGTGCCAGCAGCCGGGACAGGGGTGCCGAGCAGTACTTC.

The chain links TRBV5-1 to TRBJ2-3, with TRBD1 matching 7 bases. The CDR3 sequence is 16 residues long. With 2 bases clipped from V and 0 bases from J, the junction kept 6 bases outside the gene matches. The V gene's germline CDR1 is SGHRS and CDR2 YFSETQ. The DNA for the CDR3 is TGCGCCAGCAGCTTTGGAACAGGGGCCAGCACAGATACGCAGTATTTT. It specifies CASSFGTGASTDTQYF. The full variable domain, rest sourced from reference TRBV5-1 and TRBJ2-3, is KAGVTQTPRYLIKTRGQQVTLSCSPISGHRSVSWYQQTPGQGLQFLFEYFSETQRNKGNFPGRFSGRQFSNSRSEMNVSTLELGDSALYLCASSFGTGASTDTQYFGPGTRLTVL.

About this clone itself: Other DNA variants within this sample encode the same CDR3. For the CDR3, the DNA is TGCGCCAGCAGCTTGGCTGGGACTAGCGGGGCTCAAGAGACCCAGTACTTC. It yields the protein CASSLAGTSGAQETQYF. The J gene is TRBJ2-5, the V gene TRBV5-1; 13 nucleotides agree with TRBD2. V dropped 0 bases and J dropped 2; count of bases not matched to a gene: 4. Germline CDR1 is SGHRS and CDR2 is YFSETQ. The CDR3 length is 17 residues.

This rearrangement joins TRBV10-3 to TRBJ2-3; 8 bases align to TRBD2. CDR1 is ENHRY and CDR2 is SYGVKD in the germline V gene. V lost 3 bases to trimming and J lost 15 bases; unmatched junction nucleotides: 8. The CDR3 consists of 12 residues. This chain's CDR3 is CAISEKAGVYYF. In nucleotides, the CDR3 is TGTGCCATCAGTGAAAAAGCGGGAGTTTACTATTTT.

The chain couples TRBV15 to TRBJ2-7; D gene unclear. Germline CDR1 and CDR2: LNHNV and YYDKDF (reference sequence). The CDR3 is 19 residues long. Trimming took off 0 bases at V and 0 bases at J, with 21 bases between the two ends. CDR3 loop: CATSRDGLRTDPSSYEQYF. Written as DNA, the CDR3 is TGTGCCACCAGCAGAGATGGCCTGCGGACCGACCCTAGCTCCTACGAGCAGTACTTC.

Of note for this clone: Other nucleotide sequences from this sample produce the same CDR3. This chain uses TRBV9 with TRBJ1-3; D remains unclear. Trimming took off 0 bases at V and 0 bases at J, with 7 bases between the two ends. CDR3 length equals 15 residues. Germline CDR1 reads SGDLS; CDR2 reads YYNGEE. The CDR3 loop reads CASSVEGSSGNTIYF. The CDR3, as DNA: TGTGCCAGCAGCGTAGAAGGTAGCTCTGGAAACACCATATATTTT.

The chain has TRBV7-2 and TRBJ2-2, with D possibly TRBD1 on 5 matching bases. There are 16 residues in the CDR3. The V end lost 5 bases, the J end lost 2 bases, and 15 bases lay between the germline ends. Per the germline V gene, CDR1 is SGHTA and CDR2 is FQGNSA. CDR3 sequence: CASSLQGSLNTGELFF. CDR3 nucleotide sequence: TGTGCCAGCAGCCTTCAGGGTAGCCTCAACACCGGGGAGCTGTTTTTT.

The sample holds one count of this clone. This chain joins TRBV7-9 and TRBJ1-1; D uncertain. The CDR3 is 12 amino acids. Per the germline V gene, CDR1 is SEHNR and CDR2 is FQNEAQ (reference sequence). Trimming removed 6 bases from V and 2 bases from J, with 7 bases in between. As DNA, the CDR3 is TGTGCCAGCAGTAGGGTAAACACTGAAGCTTTCTTT. Protein: CASSRVNTEAFF.